One and the same sample provided the 16 T cell receptor beta chains below, sequenced in a study of memory CD4+ T cells and cytomegalovirus serostatus. The sort gate was single viable CD3+CD4+CD8-CD45RO+ cells for memory CD4+ T cells. Sequencing used immunoSEQ multiplex PCR; TCRdb keeps in-frame clones, though not all of them. The sample holds tens of thousands of clones, about 81% seen once. The material sequenced was memory CD4+ T cells from blood. The receptor source for this set is an adult in good health and CMV-seronegative.

The V gene is TRBV11-3, the J gene TRBJ2-1; 13 bases are shared with TRBD2. The V gene's germline CDR1 is SGHNT and CDR2 YENEEA. Germline trimming cut 5 bases from V and 5 bases from J; bases unmatched to any gene: 6. The CDR3 covers 16 residues. DNA of the CDR3: TGTGCCAGCAGCCCTGGGACTAGCGGGACAAACAATGAGCAGTTCTTC. It translates to CASSPGTSGTNNEQFF.

The rearrangement uses TRBV28 and TRBJ2-3; D is tentatively TRBD1 or TRBD2 (5 bases each). This CDR3 is built from 15 residues. Germline assignment: CDR1 MDHEN and CDR2 SYDVKM. V lost 6 bases and J 6 bases, leaving 19 bases between the germline ends. Here the CDR3 reads CASRIRRPAGDTQYF. In nucleotides, the CDR3 is TGTGCCAGCAGGATTCGGAGGCCAGCAGGGGATACGCAGTATTTT.

The chain combines TRBV27 with TRBJ1-5; possible D gene TRBD1, 6 bases. The CDR3 is 16 residues long. Trimming pared 6 bases from V and 2 bases from J, leaving 17 bases between. CDR1 and CDR2 from the germline V gene are MNHEY and SMNVEV (reference sequence). The CDR3, as DNA: TGTGCCAGCAGCCCCCGAACAGGGCTTGGCAATCAGCCCCAGCATTTT. Translated, it gives CASSPRTGLGNQPQHF.

The V gene is TRBV19, the J gene TRBJ2-2, with 10 bases lining up with TRBD2. V trimming: 4 bases; J trimming: 6 bases; junction bases outside the gene matches: 14. The CDR3 spans 18 residues. CDR1 and CDR2 (germline): LNHDA, SQIVND (reference sequence). CDR3 bases: TGTGCCAGTAGTAAAATCTGGGGGGGTCTAGCGGGAGCCGGGGAGCTGTTTTTT. Amino acids: CASSKIWGGLAGAGELFF.

The chain employs TRBV28 and TRBJ1-2, with 8 positions matching TRBD1. The V gene's germline CDR1 is MDHEN and CDR2 SYDVKM. This CDR3 region has 17 residues. With V trimmed by 6 bases and J by 0 bases, 12 bases remained unmatched. In nucleotides, the CDR3 is TGTGCCAGCAGACCCGGGACAGGTCATATGGCTAACTATGGCTACACCTTC. Its protein is CASRPGTGHMANYGYTF.

The chain recombines TRBV7-3 with TRBJ2-5; TRBD1 might be the D (5 bases). Germline CDR1 and CDR2: SGHTA and FQGTGA. V gave up 5 bases and J gave up 2 bases, with 9 bases separating them. This CDR3 has 13 amino acids. CDR3 nucleotide sequence: TGTGCCAGCAGCCGGACACTACAAGAGACCCAGTACTTC. It yields the protein CASSRTLQETQYF.

The rearrangement joins TRBV11-3 to TRBJ2-1, with 13 bases fitting TRBD2. V dropped 5 bases and J dropped 8; count of bases not matched to a gene: 6. The germline V gene has CDR1 SGHNT and CDR2 YENEEA. There are 15 residues in the CDR3. The chain's CDR3 is CASSKTSGRRYEQFF. The DNA for the CDR3 is TGTGCCAGCAGCAAGACTAGCGGGAGGCGGTATGAGCAGTTCTTC.

V is TRBV5-6 and J is TRBJ1-1, with D possibly being TRBD1 (5 bases). V shed 4 bases and J shed 5 bases, with 15 bases lying between them. This CDR3 spans 14 amino acids. Germline V CDR1 and CDR2: SGHDT, YYEEEE. CDR3 region: CASSPLRSGTEAFF. In DNA form, the CDR3 reads TGTGCCAGCAGCCCCCTCCGGTCAGGGACTGAAGCTTTCTTT.

The chain has TRBV6-5 and TRBJ1-2; weak D call: TRBD1 (5 bases). CDR1 and CDR2 from the germline V gene are MNHEY and SVGAGI. The CDR3 extends over 16 amino acids. Between the trimmed V and J ends, which lost 0 bases and 7 bases, there was a span of 18 bases. The CDR3 nucleotides read TGTGCCAGCAGTTACTCGTTCGGGGCGAAAATAGCTGGCTACACCTTC. Encoded protein: CASSYSFGAKIAGYTF.

The chain carries TRBV6-1 and TRBJ1-4; no clear D gene. Germline loops: CDR1 MNHNS, CDR2 SASEGT. The CDR3 is 15 residues long. V lost 6 bases to trimming and J lost 0 bases, with 11 bases between them. The CDR3 DNA reads TGTGCCAGCAGGGCTCAACCTTCAACTAATGAAAAACTGTTTTTT. As protein: CASRAQPSTNEKLFF.

The gene calls are TRBV7-2 and TRBJ1-2; D is ambiguous. Trimming removed 6 bases from V and 8 bases from J, with 16 bases in between. The CDR3 is made up of 13 amino acids. Germline lookup yields CDR1 SGHTA and CDR2 FQGNSA. The chain's CDR3 is CASRDLGVRGYTF. CDR3 nucleotide sequence: TGTGCCAGCAGGGACCTCGGTGTTAGGGGCTACACCTTC.

The chain combines TRBV30 with TRBJ1-6, with TRBD1 matching 10 bases. The CDR3 covers 15 residues. The J segment lost 6 bases and the V segment lost 4 bases, leaving 6 bases of the junction unmatched. From germline, CDR1 is GTSNPN and CDR2 SVGIG (reference sequence). DNA for the CDR3: TGTGCCTGGAAGACAGGGGGCGGGAGTAATTCACCCCTCCACTTT. Amino acid sequence: CAWKTGGGSNSPLHF.

This chain joins TRBV4-2 and TRBJ1-3; no reliable D call. The CDR3 totals 12 residues. The V gene lost 2 bases and the J gene lost 7 bases, with 6 bases spanning the gap. Germline CDR1 reads LGHNA; CDR2 reads YNFKEQ. Here the CDR3 reads CASSQYENTIYF. DNA of the CDR3: TGTGCCAGCAGCCAATATGAGAACACCATATATTTT.

This clone was seen just once. The chain couples TRBV30 to TRBJ1-2, with D perhaps matching TRBD1 (6 bases). Germline V CDR1 and CDR2: GTSNPN, SVGIG (reference sequence). This CDR3 is built from 12 residues. Trimming shortened V by 2 bases and J by 12 bases, and 16 bases separated the two germline ends. DNA of the CDR3: TGTGCCTGGAGTCTCGGAACAGGGCCTAACACCTTC. Translation gives CAWSLGTGPNTF.

V is TRBV2 and J is TRBJ2-3, with 8 nucleotides matching TRBD2. CDR3 size: 13 residues. From germline, CDR1 is SNHLY and CDR2 FYNNEI. V lost 6 bases to trimming and J lost 9 bases; unmatched junction nucleotides: 8. CDR3 loop: CASSQTGGATQYF. Written as DNA, the CDR3 is TGTGCCAGCAGCCAAACGGGGGGGGCCACGCAGTATTTT. The full variable domain, completed using reference TRBV2 and TRBJ2-3, is EPEVTQTPSHQVTQMGQEVILRCVPISNHLYFYWYRQILGQKVEFLVSFYNNEISEKSEIFDDQFSVERPDGSNFTLKIRSTKLEDSAMYFCASSQTGGATQYFGPGTRLTVL.

The gene calls are TRBV14 and TRBJ1-1; D might be TRBD1 (5 bases). The length of the CDR3 is 15 residues. The germline gives CDR1 SGHDN, CDR2 FVKESK. V lost 5 bases to trimming and J lost 3 bases, with 16 bases between them. The CDR3 is CASSTGGTVYTEAFF. The CDR3 DNA reads TGTGCCAGCAGCACGGGGGGGACGGTGTACACTGAAGCTTTCTTT.